The 21 T cell receptor beta chains below all came from one sample that was sequenced in a study of cytomegalovirus exposure and HLA in healthy donors. PCR amplification relied on 60 Vbeta primers (plus 13 Jbeta primers). Libraries were prepared by immunoSEQ multiplex PCR; TCRdb keeps only in-frame clonotypes and omits some of them. The data hold under 70,000 clones, with approximately 80% observed a single time. The sample comprised PBMCs. Receptor source: a female donor in good health and CMV-seronegative.

The gene calls are TRBV7-2 and TRBJ2-1; D is undetermined. The CDR3 runs 13 residues. V lost 5 bases and J lost 9, with 14 bases in between. Germline V CDR1 and CDR2: SGHTA, FQGNSA. CDR3 region: CASSAYAEFEQFF. The CDR3 DNA is TGTGCCAGCAGCGCCTATGCCGAGTTTGAGCAGTTCTTC.

The rearrangement links TRBV9 to TRBJ2-3; TRBD2 might be the D (5 bases). V lost 2 bases and J 9 bases, leaving 13 bases between the germline ends. CDR3 length equals 13 residues. Germline V CDR1 and CDR2: SGDLS, YYNGEE. The CDR3 DNA reads TGTGCCAGCAGCGTCGGTACTAGTGAGACGCAGTATTTT. It codes for CASSVGTSETQYF.

This chain uses TRBV25-1 with TRBJ2-7; D may be TRBD2 (6 bases). Germline lookup yields CDR1 MGHDK and CDR2 SYGVNS. The V and J ends lost 3 bases and 2 bases respectively, with 20 bases between them. CDR3 size: 17 residues. The DNA of the CDR3 is TGTGCCAGCAGTGAGCGCCCGGGACTTGTAAACGCCTACGAGCAGTACTTC. It translates to CASSERPGLVNAYEQYF.

The CDR3 loop is CASSELAGAYEQYF. For the CDR3, the DNA is TGTGCCAGCAGTGAACTAGCGGGAGCCTACGAGCAGTACTTC. V and J are TRBV6-5 and TRBJ2-7; 11 nucleotides agree with TRBD2. J gave up 2 bases and V 5 bases, and 2 bases lay outside the gene matches. This CDR3 is built from 14 residues. From germline, CDR1 is MNHEY and CDR2 SVGAGI.

The chain carries TRBV10-3 and TRBJ2-3; 8 nucleotides line up with TRBD2. Trimming at V came to 6 bases and at J to 0 bases, leaving 8 bases not matched to a gene. This CDR3 has 16 residues. Germline CDR1 reads ENHRY; CDR2 reads SYGVKD. CDR3 coding DNA: TGTGCCATCAGAGTCGGCGGGGGGACTAGCACAGATACGCAGTATTTT. Amino acids: CAIRVGGGTSTDTQYF.

The chain links TRBV7-9 to TRBJ2-7; possible D gene TRBD1, 6 bases. Germline V gene lookup returns CDR1 SEHNR and CDR2 FQNEAQ (reference sequence). CDR3 length: 13 residues. V was pared by 4 bases and J by 2 bases, with 9 bases between. CDR3 DNA: TGTGCCAGCAGCTCAGGACAGACCTACGAGCAGTACTTC. Its translation: CASSSGQTYEQYF.

This chain joins TRBV11-3 and TRBJ2-3; 15 nucleotides align to TRBD2. Trimming removed 3 bases from V and 11 bases from J; junction bases left unmatched: 6. The length of the CDR3 is 15 residues. From germline, CDR1 is SGHNT and CDR2 YENEEA. The CDR3 DNA is TGTGCCAGCAGCTTCGGACTAGCGGGAGGGCAGGTGCAGTATTTT. Translating it yields CASSFGLAGGQVQYF.

A few counts support this clone. V and J are TRBV5-1 and TRBJ1-4; D might be TRBD1 (5 bases). The CDR3 consists of 15 residues. The V end was cut by 5 bases, the J end by 3 bases, with 14 bases between. Germline CDR1 SGHRS, CDR2 YFSETQ. CDR3 in amino acids: CASSTDSGANEKLFF. The CDR3 DNA sequence: TGCGCCAGCAGTACTGACAGTGGGGCTAATGAAAAACTGTTTTTT.

This chain joins TRBV10-3 and TRBJ2-1; 10 bases match TRBD2. The CDR3 consists of 15 residues. Germline V gene data show CDR1 as ENHRY and CDR2 as SYGVKD. The V and J ends lost 2 bases and 5 bases, in that order; junction bases with no gene match: 3. The CDR3 sequence is CAISEELAGNNEQFF. The CDR3 coding sequence is TGTGCCATCAGTGAGGAACTAGCGGGGAACAATGAGCAGTTCTTC.

In this sample, this clone turned up a few times. The chain is built from TRBV13 and TRBJ2-7; D is possibly TRBD1 (5 bases). The CDR3 spans 14 residues. V was trimmed by 5 bases and J by 6 bases, leaving 17 bases between them. Germline CDR1 reads PRHDT; CDR2 reads FYEKMQ (reference sequence). This CDR3 reads CASSTRAQGAEQYF. Here the CDR3 DNA reads TGTGCCAGCAGCACCAGAGCCCAGGGTGCCGAGCAGTACTTC.

The chain recombines TRBV28 with TRBJ2-2; the match to TRBD1 covers 8 bases. The junction had 1 base not matched to a gene; V was cut back by 3 bases and J by 7 bases. The germline CDR1 and CDR2 sequences are MDHEN and SYDVKM. CDR3 length: 13 amino acids. The CDR3 sequence: CASSLTGVGELFF. CDR3 sequence (DNA): TGTGCCAGCAGTTTGACAGGGGTCGGGGAGCTGTTTTTT.

The V call is TRBV7-9, the J call TRBJ2-3, with 12 bases fitting TRBD2. Unmatched junction bases numbered 12, after V lost 1 base and J lost 4 bases. Germline CDR1 SEHNR, CDR2 FQNEAQ (reference sequence). CDR3 length equals 19 residues. CDR3: CASSLVILAGGRLPDTQYF. Written as DNA, the CDR3 is TGTGCCAGCAGCTTAGTAATACTAGCGGGGGGACGGTTACCAGATACGCAGTATTTT.

This clone was picked up a small number of times. The V gene is TRBV28, the J gene TRBJ1-4; a possible D gene is TRBD1 (6 bases). This CDR3 has 14 residues. Trimming stripped 5 bases from V and 7 bases from J, with 14 bases between. The germline gives CDR1 MDHEN, CDR2 SYDVKM. The CDR3 reads CASSNGGWGEKLFF. The CDR3 region has the DNA TGTGCCAGCAGTAATGGGGGCTGGGGTGAAAAACTGTTTTTT.

In its sample, this clone was seen once. The chain has TRBV19 and TRBJ1-1, with TRBD1 identical over 8 bases. V dropped 7 bases and J dropped 4; count of bases not matched to a gene: 17. This CDR3 spans 17 amino acids. Looked up from germline, CDR1 is LNHDA and CDR2 is SQIVND (reference sequence). Here the CDR3 reads CASTSPRGRKFGTEAFF. In DNA, the CDR3 is TGTGCCAGTACCTCACCCAGGGGGCGCAAATTCGGCACTGAAGCTTTCTTT.

The chain has TRBV2 and TRBJ2-5, with TRBD2 matching over 9 bases. V lost 2 bases, J lost 4 bases, and 5 bases stayed unmatched. This CDR3 is built from 15 residues. Germline CDR1 SNHLY, CDR2 FYNNEI. The CDR3 here is CASSESSGSTETQYF. For the CDR3, the DNA is TGTGCCAGCAGTGAAAGTAGCGGGAGTACAGAGACCCAGTACTTC. The variable domain in full, completed from reference TRBV2 and TRBJ2-5, reads EPEVTQTPSHQVTQMGQEVILRCVPISNHLYFYWYRQILGQKVEFLVSFYNNEISEKSEIFDDQFSVERPDGSNFTLKIRSTKLEDSAMYFCASSESSGSTETQYFGPGTRLLVL.

The rearrangement joins TRBV2 to TRBJ2-3; 7 bases are a match to TRBD1. This CDR3 is built from 13 residues. The trim removed 6 bases at V and 8 bases at J, leaving 8 bases unmatched. CDR1 SNHLY and CDR2 FYNNEI come from the germline V gene. Written as DNA, the CDR3 is TGTGCCAGCAGGGGGACAGCCAGCGGTACGCAGTATTTT. It specifies CASRGTASGTQYF. Combining the CDR3 with reference TRBV2 and TRBJ2-3 gives the whole variable domain EPEVTQTPSHQVTQMGQEVILRCVPISNHLYFYWYRQILGQKVEFLVSFYNNEISEKSEIFDDQFSVERPDGSNFTLKIRSTKLEDSAMYFCASRGTASGTQYFGPGTRLTVL.

V usage is TRBV5-4 and J usage is TRBJ1-2; D unresolved. The CDR3 is made up of 15 amino acids. Germline lookup yields CDR1 SGHNT and CDR2 YYREEE (reference sequence). V was shortened by 3 bases and J by 3 bases, with 15 bases between the two germline ends. CDR3 coding DNA: TGTGCCAGCAGCTCGGGAGAAGACGGATACTATGGCTACACCTTC. It specifies CASSSGEDGYYGYTF.

In this sample, this clone turned up once. The chain has TRBV6-1 and TRBJ1-4; TRBD1 matches 9 bases. The CDR3 contains 14 residues. Germline V lookup: CDR1 MNHNS, CDR2 SASEGT. The ends lost 1 base at V and 7 bases at J; junction bases unmatched: 1. CDR3 residues: CASSEGQGGEKLFF. For the CDR3, the DNA is TGTGCCAGCAGTGAAGGACAGGGGGGTGAAAAACTGTTTTTT.

The CDR3 loop reads CASSSVAGNSYNEQFF. The CDR3 DNA reads as TGTGCCAGCAGCTCCGTAGCGGGAAACTCCTACAATGAGCAGTTCTTC. The chain employs TRBV5-4 and TRBJ2-1; TRBD2 agrees at 8 bases. CDR3 size: 16 residues. Germline V gene data show CDR1 as SGHNT and CDR2 as YYREEE (reference sequence). Trimming removed 3 bases from V and 0 bases from J; junction bases left unmatched: 5. Full variable domain (missing parts from reference TRBV5-4 and TRBJ2-1): ETGVTQSPTHLIKTRGQQVTLRCSSQSGHNTVSWYQQALGQGPQFIFQYYREEENGRGNFPPRFSGLQFPNYSSELNVNALELDDSALYLCASSSVAGNSYNEQFFGPGTRLTVL.

The chain has TRBV7-9 and TRBJ1-4; no clear D gene. Germline V gene lookup returns CDR1 SEHNR and CDR2 FQNEAQ (reference sequence). V gave up 0 bases and J gave up 6 bases, with 8 bases separating them. The CDR3 sequence is 14 residues long. CDR3: CASSLARRHEKLFF. The CDR3 DNA reads TGTGCCAGCAGCTTAGCCCGGAGGCATGAAAAACTGTTTTTT.

This clone was seen a handful of times. CDR3 coding DNA: TGCAGCGAAACCGGGACAACGAACACTGAAGCTTTCTTT. Protein: CSETGTTNTEAFF. The chain recombines TRBV29-1 with TRBJ1-1; a possible D gene is TRBD1 (6 bases). Trimming removed 7 bases from V and 1 base from J, with 13 bases in between. Looked up from germline, CDR1 is SQVTM and CDR2 is ANQGSEA. The CDR3 is 13 amino acids.